A single sample is the source of the 6 T cell receptor beta chains below, sequenced in a study of T cells after yellow fever vaccination. TCRdb fed the 5' RACE reads into MiXCR, producing one record per CDR3 protein. The data contain some 300,000 distinct CDR3 sequences, around 9.3% of them singletons. The material was CD4+ T cells sorted from PBMCs, obtained 5 days after the yellow fever booster vaccination. The source is a man in his late teens or twenties who received the YFV17D yellow fever vaccine.

This clonotype showed up many times. V and J are TRBV29-1 and TRBJ2-3; the match to TRBD2 covers 8 bases. Germline CDR1 reads SQVTM; CDR2 reads ANQGSEA. J gave up 0 bases and V 6 bases, and 8 bases lay outside the gene matches. This CDR3 region has 15 residues. In nucleotides, the CDR3 is TGCAGCGTGCCCCGGGGGGGGCTTAGCACAGATACGCAGTATTTT. Translated, it gives CSVPRGGLSTDTQYF.

This clonotype was detected only a few times. The chain is built from TRBV10-3 and TRBJ2-2; D is possibly TRBD1 or TRBD2 (5 bases each). Germline values: CDR1 ENHRY, CDR2 SYGVKD. This CDR3 has 14 amino acids. Trimming pared 4 bases from V and 4 bases from J, leaving 10 bases between. The CDR3, as DNA: TGTGCCATCAGTGTTTTTGGGGGCACCGGGGAGCTGTTTTTT. Its protein product is CAISVFGGTGELFF.

Only a few counts were recorded for this clonotype. The rearrangement uses TRBV3-1 and TRBJ1-1; tentative D call: TRBD1 (5 bases). The CDR3 has 14 amino acids. The V gene lost 2 bases and the J gene lost 7 bases, with 14 bases spanning the gap. In germline, CDR1 is LGHDT, CDR2 YNNKEL (reference sequence). The CDR3 loop is CASSQNPGTSEAFF. The CDR3 nucleotides are TGTGCCAGCAGCCAAAACCCCGGGACCAGTGAAGCTTTCTTT.

The chain is built from TRBV5-4 and TRBJ1-1; tentative D call: TRBD1 (6 bases). Germline-derived CDR1 and CDR2 are SGHNT and YYREEE (reference sequence). The CDR3 sequence is 15 residues long. Deletions cut 1 base from V and 4 bases from J, with 14 bases between. The CDR3 region has the DNA TGTGCCAGCAGCTTGCGGGTCCAGACAGGCACTGAAGCTTTCTTT. Translation gives CASSLRVQTGTEAFF.

This clonotype was seen ten or more times. The V call is TRBV5-6, the J call TRBJ2-3, with TRBD1 matching 7 bases. The CDR3 runs 15 residues. J lost 6 bases, V lost 1 base, and 8 bases had no gene match. Germline CDR1 and CDR2: SGHDT and YYEEEE. The CDR3 is CASSLMTGNLDTQYF. The DNA for the CDR3 is TGTGCCAGCAGCTTGATGACAGGGAATTTGGATACGCAGTATTTT.

The chain links TRBV20-1 to TRBJ1-6; D is undetermined. The CDR3 totals 14 residues. From germline, CDR1 is DFQATT and CDR2 SNEGSKA (reference sequence). With 6 bases removed from V and 6 bases from J, the gap between germline ends came to 15 bases. The CDR3 protein is CSACVGNSNSPLHF. Here the CDR3 DNA reads TGCAGTGCCTGTGTGGGGAATAGTAATTCACCCCTCCACTTT.